This passage covers 8 T cell receptor beta chains from one sample sequenced in a study of blood T cell repertoires in COVID-19. The table came from immunoSEQ multiplex PCR; TCRdb's copy has only in-frame clones and leaves some out. Seen here are about 400,000 clones, roughly nine tenths observed once, and the top ten hold less than 2%. Sequencing was performed on PBMCs or T cells enriched from blood (not recorded which). The receptors shown here come from a woman in her 30s who had recovered from COVID-19.

The rearrangement joins TRBV28 to TRBJ2-5; TRBD1 might be the D (5 bases). Trimming cost V 2 bases and J 5 bases, with 9 bases left between them. The CDR3 is 13 amino acids. Germline CDR1 is MDHEN and CDR2 is SYDVKM. DNA for the CDR3: TGTGCCAGCAGTTTACAGGGCCGCGAGACCCAGTACTTC. It specifies CASSLQGRETQYF.

A single count supports this clone. V gene TRBV19 combines with J gene TRBJ1-2; 7 positions agree with TRBD1. Germline CDR1 and CDR2: LNHDA and SQIVND (reference sequence). The trim removed 6 bases at V and 6 bases at J, leaving 16 bases unmatched. The CDR3 is 16 amino acids. DNA for the CDR3: TGTGCCAGTAGGGACCTTCGACAGGGTCTATCGGATGGCTACACCTTC. As protein: CASRDLRQGLSDGYTF.

This clone showed up just a few times. This chain joins TRBV7-8 and TRBJ1-2, with D perhaps TRBD1 (5 bases). Germline CDR1 and CDR2: SGHVS and FQNEAQ. This CDR3 contains 16 residues. The V gene lost 4 bases and the J gene lost 4 bases, with 19 bases spanning the gap. CDR3 bases: TGTGCCAGCAGCTCTCCAAGCCAGGGTGGAAGCTATGGCTACACCTTC. This encodes CASSSPSQGGSYGYTF.

In DNA form, the CDR3 reads TGTGCCAGCAGTACAGGGACTAGCGGATTCAACAATGAGCAGTTCTTC. Its translation: CASSTGTSGFNNEQFF. The chain joins TRBV5-4 to TRBJ2-1, with 11 bases matching TRBD2. The J segment lost 5 bases and the V segment lost 5 bases, leaving 9 bases of the junction unmatched. Germline lookup yields CDR1 SGHNT and CDR2 YYREEE (reference sequence). This CDR3 is built from 16 residues.

This rearrangement joins TRBV18 to TRBJ1-1; TRBD1 might be the D (6 bases). CDR1 and CDR2 (germline): KGHSH, LQKENI. CDR3 length: 15 residues. The V end lost 7 bases, the J end lost 4 bases, and 19 bases lay between the germline ends. CDR3 DNA sequence: TGTGCCAGCTTCACAGGGTCCGTTTCAGGCACTGAAGCTTTCTTT. Amino acids: CASFTGSVSGTEAFF.

This clone has a single count. The chain uses TRBV19 and TRBJ1-1; D call uncertain. The CDR3 covers 16 residues. Germline loops: CDR1 LNHDA, CDR2 SQIVND (reference sequence). V was clipped by 0 bases and J by 4 bases, with 15 bases between them. The CDR3 protein is CASSIDGGQGVTEAFF. In nucleotides, the CDR3 is TGTGCCAGTAGTATAGATGGCGGCCAAGGAGTCACTGAAGCTTTCTTT.

This CDR3 is CASSRQGADTQYF. CDR3 in DNA: TGTGCCAGCAGTAGACAGGGGGCAGATACGCAGTATTTT. J is TRBJ2-3 and V is TRBV2, with 9 nucleotides matching TRBD1. The V gene end was trimmed by 5 bases and the J gene end by 4 bases; junction bases not matched to a gene: 1. From germline, CDR1 is SNHLY and CDR2 FYNNEI. The CDR3 extends over 13 amino acids.

This chain connects TRBV5-4 to TRBJ1-2; D unclear. V was clipped by 4 bases and J by 4 bases, with 14 bases between them. CDR1 and CDR2 (germline): SGHNT, YYREEE (reference sequence). The CDR3 contains 14 residues. The CDR3, as DNA: TGTGCCAGCAGCCTGACCCGAGGGTTCTATGGCTACACCTTC. Amino acid sequence: CASSLTRGFYGYTF.